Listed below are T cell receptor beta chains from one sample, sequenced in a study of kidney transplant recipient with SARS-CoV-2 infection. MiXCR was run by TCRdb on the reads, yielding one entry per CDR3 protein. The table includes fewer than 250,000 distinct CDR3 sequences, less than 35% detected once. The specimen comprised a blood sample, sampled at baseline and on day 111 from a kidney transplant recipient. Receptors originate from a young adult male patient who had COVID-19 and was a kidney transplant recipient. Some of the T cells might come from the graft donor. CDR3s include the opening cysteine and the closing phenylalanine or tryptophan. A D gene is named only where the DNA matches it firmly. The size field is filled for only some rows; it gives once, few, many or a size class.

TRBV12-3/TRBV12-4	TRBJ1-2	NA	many	CASSFVATAGKTYGYTF	TGTGCCAGCAGTTTCGTAGCCACAGCAGGAAAGACCTATGGCTACACCTTC
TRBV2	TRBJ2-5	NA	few	CARGRETQYF	TGTGCCAGAGGGAGGGAGACCCAGTACTTC
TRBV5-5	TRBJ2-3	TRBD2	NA	CASSHPTSGVITDTQYF	TGTGCCAGCAGCCATCCGACTAGCGGGGTGATCACAGATACGCAGTATTTT
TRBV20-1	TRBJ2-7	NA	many	CSARDRRQGLSYEQYF	TGCAGTGCTAGAGATCGGCGACAGGGACTCTCCTACGAGCAGTACTTC
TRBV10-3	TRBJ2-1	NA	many	CAISPDYNNEQFF	TGTGCCATCAGTCCGGACTATAACAATGAGCAGTTCTTC
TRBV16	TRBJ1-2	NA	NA	CASSLILVVRKAYGYTF	TGTGCCAGCAGCCTGATTCTGGTCGTTAGAAAGGCCTATGGCTACACCTTC
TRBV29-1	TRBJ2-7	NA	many	CSVETGVGSGYEQYF	TGCAGCGTTGAGACGGGCGTGGGGTCTGGCTACGAGCAGTACTTC
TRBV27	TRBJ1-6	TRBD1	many	CASSFGTEPSPYSPLHF	TGTGCCAGCAGTTTCGGGACAGAGCCTTCTCCATATTCACCCCTCCACTTT
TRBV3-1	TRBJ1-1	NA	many	CASSITVPISIRTEAFF	TGTGCCAGCAGCATTACGGTTCCCATTTCAATTCGCACTGAAGCTTTCTTT
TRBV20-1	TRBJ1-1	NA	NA	CSAKQGTTTRWNTEAFF	TGCAGTGCTAAGCAGGGAACGACAACTAGATGGAACACTGAAGCTTTCTTT
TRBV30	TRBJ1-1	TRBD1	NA	CAPRTGSNTEAFF	TGTGCCCCCAGGACAGGGTCGAACACTGAAGCTTTCTTT
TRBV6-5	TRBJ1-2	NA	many	CASSRSFSMRKTYGYTF	TGTGCCAGCAGTAGGTCATTCTCTATGCGAAAGACCTATGGCTACACCTTC
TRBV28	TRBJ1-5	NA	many	CASSLSGSNQPQHF	TGTGCCAGCAGTTTATCGGGTTCCAATCAGCCCCAGCATTTT
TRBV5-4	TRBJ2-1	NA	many	CASIGINNEQFF	TGTGCCAGCATAGGTATCAACAATGAGCAGTTCTTC
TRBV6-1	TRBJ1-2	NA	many	CASSESGTNYGYTF	TGTGCCAGCAGTGAATCTGGGACTAACTATGGCTACACCTTC
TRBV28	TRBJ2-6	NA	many	CASLSRQGPSGANVLTF	TGTGCCAGCCTGTCAAGGCAGGGGCCCTCTGGGGCCAACGTCCTGACTTTC
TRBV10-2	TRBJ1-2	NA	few	CANSILHTSRKTYGYTF	TGCGCCAACAGTATTTTGCACACTTCTAGAAAGACCTATGGCTACACCTTC
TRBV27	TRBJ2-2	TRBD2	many	CASSLEGPVGGSTGELFF	TGTGCCAGCAGTTTAGAAGGGCCCGTTGGCGGGAGCACCGGGGAGCTGTTTTTT
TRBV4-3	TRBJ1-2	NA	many	CASSTDKGRRKTYGYTF	TGCGCCAGCAGCACAGATAAAGGACGTCGAAAGACCTATGGCTACACCTTC
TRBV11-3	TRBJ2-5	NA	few	CASSPRGLETQYF	TGTGCCAGCAGCCCCCGGGGGCTAGAGACCCAGTACTTC
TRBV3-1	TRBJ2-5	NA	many	CASSGTSPISFSETQYF	TGTGCCAGCAGCGGAACGAGTCCCATTTCTTTCTCTGAGACCCAGTACTTC
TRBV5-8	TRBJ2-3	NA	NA	CASTPGEDTQYF	TGTGCCAGCACCCCTGGGGAAGATACGCAGTATTTT